This T cell receptor (beta chain) was sequenced for a study of CD8+ T cells in alopecia areata. Sorting separated CD4+ and CD8+ T cells out of PBMCs. Extraction of RNA preceded its reverse transcription into cDNA, which served as the sequencing template. Sequencing was performed with immunoSEQ multiplex PCR; in TCRdb, only in-frame clones are kept and a portion is missing. The table lists around 160,000 clones, 45% to 60% of them singletons. Study outcomes and limitations: Patients displayed less clarity in TCR sharing than mice, a finding possibly related to HLA.

The table lists this clone with a few counts. Its antigen is unknown. Sequencing was performed on CD4+ T cells sorted from blood. The clonotype comes from a human donor with alopecia areata.

The CDR3 region is CASSKAGLPVNTGELFF. CDR3 nucleotides: TGCGCCAGCAGCAAAGCGGGGTTACCCGTGAACACCGGGGAGCTGTTTTTT. The chain links TRBV4-1 to TRBJ2-2; 7 bases are shared with TRBD2. The germline V gene encodes CDR1 MGHRA and CDR2 YSYEKL. CDR3 length equals 17 residues. V shed 5 bases, J shed 1 base, and the junction held 10 bases outside the gene matches.